These T cell receptor beta chains were read from a single sample in a study of Ad26.COV2.S vaccination and SARS-CoV-2 variants. Clones were read by immunoSEQ multiplex PCR, and TCRdb kept only the in-frame ones, dropping some. The sample has approximately 480,000 clones, around 88% seen once. Sequences were derived from peripheral blood, sampled in a trial of Ad26.COV2.S vaccine versus placebo. All receptors derive from a person between 18 and 59 years old who received the Ad26.COV2.S COVID-19 vaccine or a placebo. CDR3s include the opening cysteine and the closing phenylalanine or tryptophan. The D gene is left open where the match is weak. The listing skips clone size in some rows; elsewhere it reads once, few, many or a size class.

size	V	D	J	DNA	CDR3
NA	TRBV15	TRBD2	TRBJ2-1	TGTGCCACCAGCAATCAAATAGCGGGAGGGGCCAATGAGCAGTTCTTC	CATSNQIAGGANEQFF
NA	TRBV9	NA	TRBJ1-2	TGTGCCAGCAGCGTAACTAGCCAGGCAGATGCTGGTGGCTACACCTTC	CASSVTSQADAGGYTF
NA	TRBV20-1	NA	TRBJ2-1	TGCAGTGCTAGGACCCATTCTAGGCAGTTCTTC	CSARTHSRQFF
NA	TRBV14	TRBD1	TRBJ2-1	TGTGCCAGCAGCCAGGCACGAGGGGGCGAGCAGTTCTTC	CASSQARGGEQFF
NA	TRBV28	NA	TRBJ2-5	TGTGCCAGCAGTCTCTACCGGGGGCGCGAGACCCAGTACTTC	CASSLYRGRETQYF
NA	TRBV5-1	TRBD1	TRBJ2-2	TGCGCCAGCAGCTTGGCACAGGGGAGTGCCGGGGAGCTGTTTTTT	CASSLAQGSAGELFF
NA	TRBV5-6	TRBD2	TRBJ2-5	TGTGCCAGCAGCTTGGGAGGACTAGCGGGAGGAACGCGGGAGACCCAGTACTTC	CASSLGGLAGGTRETQYF
few	TRBV11-3	NA	TRBJ1-1	TGTGCCAGCAGCCCAGGAACGGGGAACACTGAAGCTTTCTTT	CASSPGTGNTEAFF
once	TRBV5-1	TRBD1	TRBJ2-3	TGCGCCAGCAGCACTCGACAGGGAGCAGATACGCAGTATTTT	CASSTRQGADTQYF
NA	TRBV19	TRBD1	TRBJ2-1	TGTGCCAGCCGGGACAGGGGTTCGAATGAGCAGTTCTTC	CASRDRGSNEQFF
NA	TRBV7-2	NA	TRBJ1-5	TGTGCCAGCAGCCCGCGGTGGGGTCAGCCCCAGCATTTT	CASSPRWGQPQHF
NA	TRBV19	TRBD1	TRBJ1-5	TGTGCCAGTAGTATACAGGGGGCAGGAAGCAATCAGCCCCAGCATTTT	CASSIQGAGSNQPQHF
NA	TRBV30	TRBD2	TRBJ2-3	TGTGCCTCAACGAGGGCGGGAGGAAGCACAGATACGCAGTATTTT	CASTRAGGSTDTQYF
few	TRBV29-1	NA	TRBJ2-1	TGCAGCGGGCAGGGGGGTAGCTCCTACAATGAGCAGTTCTTC	CSGQGGSSYNEQFF
NA	TRBV5-6	NA	TRBJ2-2	TGTGCCAGCACCTCCCCCGACACCGGGGAGCTGTTTTTT	CASTSPDTGELFF
NA	TRBV9	NA	TRBJ1-2	TGTGCCAGCAGTCCCACAGTGTCCTATGGCTACACCTTC	CASSPTVSYGYTF
NA	TRBV5-4	NA	TRBJ2-1	TGTGCCAGCAGCTTGCCGGGATCTCCCTACAATGAGCAGTTCTTC	CASSLPGSPYNEQFF
NA	TRBV11-2	NA	TRBJ1-6	TGTGCCAGCAGCTTTCGGGGGAGGAATTCACCCCTCCACTTT	CASSFRGRNSPLHF
few	TRBV16	TRBD1	TRBJ1-5	TGTGCCAGCAGCCCAACCAATCAGGGGGCCCAGCCCCAGCATTTT	CASSPTNQGAQPQHF
NA	TRBV3-1/TRBV3-2	TRBD2	TRBJ2-3	TGTGCCAGCAGCCAAGAGGGACTAGCGGACACAGATACGCAGTATTTT	CASSQEGLADTDTQYF
once	TRBV27	NA	TRBJ2-7	TGTGCCAGCAGTTCCCGGGCCGGAGGGGTACTTCCGCTTTACGAGCAGTACTTC	CASSSRAGGVLPLYEQYF
NA	TRBV5-4	NA	TRBJ2-3	TGTGCCAGCAGCTTGAGGGGTGGCACAGATACGCAGTATTTT	CASSLRGGTDTQYF
NA	TRBV9	NA	TRBJ1-6	TGTGCCAGCAGTAGGGCAAGTATGGAGAATTCACCCCTCCACTTT	CASSRASMENSPLHF
NA	TRBV29-1	NA	TRBJ2-7	TGCAGCGTACGTACCGGGACTCGAGACTACGAGCAGTACTTC	CSVRTGTRDYEQYF
NA	TRBV4-1	NA	TRBJ2-7	TGCGCCAGCAGCCAAGAAAGAACCAGGACAAGTTACGAGCAGTACTTC	CASSQERTRTSYEQYF
NA	TRBV28	NA	TRBJ2-3	TGTGCCAGCTCCCCGGAGGGACGGCTCACAGATACGCAGTATTTT	CASSPEGRLTDTQYF
NA	TRBV27	NA	TRBJ1-6	TGTGCCAGCAGTTTAAGGATATCAAGCTCCTATAATTCACCCCTCCACTTT	CASSLRISSSYNSPLHF